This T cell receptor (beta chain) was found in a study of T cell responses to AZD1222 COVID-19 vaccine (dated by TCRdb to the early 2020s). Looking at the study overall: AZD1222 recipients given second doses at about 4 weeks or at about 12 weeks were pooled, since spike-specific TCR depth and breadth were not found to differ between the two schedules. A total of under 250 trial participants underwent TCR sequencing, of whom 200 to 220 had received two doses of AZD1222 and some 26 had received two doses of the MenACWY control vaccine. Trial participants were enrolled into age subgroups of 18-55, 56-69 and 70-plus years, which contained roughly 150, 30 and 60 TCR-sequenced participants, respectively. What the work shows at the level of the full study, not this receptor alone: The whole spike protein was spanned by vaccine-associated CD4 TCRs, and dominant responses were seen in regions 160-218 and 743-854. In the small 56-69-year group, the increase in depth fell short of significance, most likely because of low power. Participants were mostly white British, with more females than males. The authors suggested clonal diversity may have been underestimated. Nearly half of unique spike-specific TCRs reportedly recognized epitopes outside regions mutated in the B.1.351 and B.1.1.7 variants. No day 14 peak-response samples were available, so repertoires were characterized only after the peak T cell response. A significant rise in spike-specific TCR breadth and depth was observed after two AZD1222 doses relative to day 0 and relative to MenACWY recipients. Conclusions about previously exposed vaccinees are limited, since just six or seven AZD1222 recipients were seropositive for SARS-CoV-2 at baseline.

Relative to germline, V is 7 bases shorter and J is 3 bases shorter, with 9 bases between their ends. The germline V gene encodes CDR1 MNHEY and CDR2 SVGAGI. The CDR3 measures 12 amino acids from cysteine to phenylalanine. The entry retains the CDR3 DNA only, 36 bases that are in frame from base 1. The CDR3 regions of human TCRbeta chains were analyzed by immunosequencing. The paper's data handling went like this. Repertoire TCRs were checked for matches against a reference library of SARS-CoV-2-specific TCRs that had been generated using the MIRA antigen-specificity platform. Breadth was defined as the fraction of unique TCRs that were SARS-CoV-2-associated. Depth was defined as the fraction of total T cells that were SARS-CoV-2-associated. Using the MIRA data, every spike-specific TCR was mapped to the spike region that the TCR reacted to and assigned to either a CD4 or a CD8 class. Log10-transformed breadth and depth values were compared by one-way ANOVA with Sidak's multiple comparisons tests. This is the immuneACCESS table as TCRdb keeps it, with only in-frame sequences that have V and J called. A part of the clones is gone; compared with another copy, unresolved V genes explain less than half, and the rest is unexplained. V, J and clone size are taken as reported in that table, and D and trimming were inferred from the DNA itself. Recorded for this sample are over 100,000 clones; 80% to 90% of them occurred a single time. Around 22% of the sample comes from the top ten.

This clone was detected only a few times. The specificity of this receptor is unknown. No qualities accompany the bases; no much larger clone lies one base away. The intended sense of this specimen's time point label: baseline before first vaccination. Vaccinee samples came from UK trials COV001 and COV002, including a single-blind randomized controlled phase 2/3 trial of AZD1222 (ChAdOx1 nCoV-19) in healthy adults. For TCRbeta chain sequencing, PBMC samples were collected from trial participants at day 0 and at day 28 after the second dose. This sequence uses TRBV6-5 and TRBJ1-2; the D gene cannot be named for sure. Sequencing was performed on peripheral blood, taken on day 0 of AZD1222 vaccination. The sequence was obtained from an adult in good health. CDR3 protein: CASTATHYGYTF. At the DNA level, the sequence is TGTGCCAGCACCGCGACCCACTATGGCTACACCTTC.